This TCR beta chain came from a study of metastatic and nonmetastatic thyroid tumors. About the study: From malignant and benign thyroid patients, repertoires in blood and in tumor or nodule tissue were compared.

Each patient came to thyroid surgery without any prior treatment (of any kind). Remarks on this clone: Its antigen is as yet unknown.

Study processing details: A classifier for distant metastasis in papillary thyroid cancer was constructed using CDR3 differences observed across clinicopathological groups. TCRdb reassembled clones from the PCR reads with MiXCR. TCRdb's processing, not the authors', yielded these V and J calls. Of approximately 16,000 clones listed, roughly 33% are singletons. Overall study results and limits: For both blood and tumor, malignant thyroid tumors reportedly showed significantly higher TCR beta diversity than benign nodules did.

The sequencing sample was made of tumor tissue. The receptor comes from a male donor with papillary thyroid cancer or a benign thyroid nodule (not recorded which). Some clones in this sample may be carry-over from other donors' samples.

CDR3: CASSEGTTDSGANVLTF. CDR3 coding DNA: TGTGCCAGCAGTGAGGGGACAACTGACTCTGGGGCCAACGTCCTGACTTTC. This chain connects TRBV6-4 to TRBJ2-6; D is perhaps TRBD1 (6 bases). The germline V gene encodes CDR1 MRHNA and CDR2 SNTAGT. This CDR3 spans 17 amino acids. The V end was cut by 3 bases, the J end by 0 bases, with 12 bases between.